The source of this T cell receptor beta chain is a study of CD8 T cells in Susac syndrome. Broader study findings: The number of individuals included in the study's TCR sequencing and HLA analysis was acknowledged as relatively small.

For this clonotype: Antigen: not known.

Reverse transcription used about 0.45 to 1 ug RNA and random hexamers. TCRdb analysed the immunoSEQ multiplex PCR reads with MiXCR anew, one entry per CDR3 protein. Of fewer than 200,000 distinct CDR3 sequences listed, roughly 95% are singletons. V lost 4 bases, J lost 1 base, and 13 bases lay in between. There are 15 residues in the CDR3. In germline, CDR1 is MNHEY, CDR2 SMNVEV (reference sequence). The rearrangement joins TRBV27 to TRBJ1-2, with D perhaps TRBD1 (6 bases). This TCR was recovered from a human donor with multiple sclerosis. Material: CD8+ T cells from PBMCs. This CDR3 is CASSSLQGLNYGYTF. The DNA of the CDR3 is TGTGCCAGCAGTTCCCTACAGGGTCTTAACTATGGCTACACCTTC.